The 29 T cell receptor beta chains below all came from one sample that was sequenced in a study of cytomegalovirus exposure and HLA in healthy donors. Both 60 Vbeta primers and 13 Jbeta primers went into the PCR. Profiling relied on immunoSEQ multiplex PCR, and the TCRdb table lists in-frame clones only, not all of them. The repertoire consists of about 61,000 clones, with 75% to 85% occurring once and the leading ten covering roughly 51%. Input material: PBMCs. The source is a man between 50 and 59 years old in good health and CMV-seropositive.

This clone appeared a single time. This chain links TRBV5-1 with TRBJ2-2; TRBD2 aligns across 9 bases. V shed 5 bases and J 7 bases; nucleotides not matched to a gene: 6. Germline V gene lookup returns CDR1 SGHRS and CDR2 YFSETQ. This CDR3 contains 14 residues. For the CDR3, the DNA is TGCGCCAGCAGTTGGACTAGCGAGATCGGGGAGCTGTTTTTT. This encodes CASSWTSEIGELFF.

The chain employs TRBV7-8 and TRBJ2-7; D is perhaps TRBD1 (6 bases). This CDR3 region has 13 residues. The germline V and J ends were trimmed by 5 bases and 1 base, with 9 bases remaining between them. Looked up from germline, CDR1 is SGHVS and CDR2 is FQNEAQ. CDR3 loop: CASSRTDSYEQYF. The CDR3 DNA sequence: TGTGCCAGCAGCCGGACAGATTCCTACGAGCAGTACTTC.

This clone occurred a few times. The germline gene is not matched at one end of the junction; a read error may be the cause. The chain recombines TRBV5-5 with TRBJ2-1; 13 bases match TRBD2. CDR3 length: 18 amino acids. CDR1 SGHKS and CDR2 YYEKEE come from the germline V gene (reference sequence). The CDR3: CASSSTSGRPRFANEPFF. DNA for the CDR3: TGTGCCAGCAGCTCGACTAGCGGGAGGCCCCGCTTTGCCAATGAGCCGTTCTTC.

The chain joins TRBV6-5 to TRBJ2-5, with TRBD2 as a possible D gene (5 bases). The tail of the sequence fits TRBJ2-7 better, so the J call may be wrong. This CDR3 comprises 15 residues. The germline gives CDR1 MNHEY, CDR2 SVGAGI. The CDR3 here is CASSYSWGASYEQYF. CDR3 bases: TGTGCCAGCAGTTACTCGTGGGGAGCGTCCTACGAGCAGTACTTC.

V usage is TRBV4-3 and J usage is TRBJ2-1, with 12 nucleotides matching TRBD2. Looked up from germline, CDR1 is LGHNA and CDR2 is YSLEER. This CDR3 has 15 amino acids. J lost 7 bases, V lost 4 bases, and 5 bases had no gene match. The CDR3 is CASSRASGGANEQFF. DNA for the CDR3: TGCGCCAGCAGCCGAGCTAGCGGGGGGGCTAATGAGCAGTTCTTC.

The chain carries TRBV28 and TRBJ2-5; TRBD2 agrees at 10 bases. V lost 4 bases and J lost 0; bases outside the gene matches: 5. The CDR3 runs 16 residues. From germline, CDR1 is MDHEN and CDR2 SYDVKM. The DNA of the CDR3 is TGTGCCAGCAGTTCGAGCGGGAGGGCGTACCAAGAGACCCAGTACTTC. Translating it yields CASSSSGRAYQETQYF.

CDR3 coding DNA: TGTGCCAGCAGCTGGACAGATATTAACTATGGCTACACCTTC. This codes for CASSWTDINYGYTF. The rearrangement links TRBV5-6 to TRBJ1-2; possibly TRBD1 for D (6 bases). Germline values: CDR1 SGHDT, CDR2 YYEEEE. The CDR3 length is 14 residues. Deletions cut 3 bases from V and 1 base from J, with 10 bases between.

The chain uses TRBV5-1 and TRBJ2-3; 8 bases are a match to TRBD2. After removal of 4 bases from V and 7 bases from J, the junction contained 11 bases not matched to a gene. The germline CDR1 and CDR2 sequences are SGHRS and YFSETQ. This CDR3 has 15 amino acids. The CDR3 sequence: CASSGAAGATYTQYF. In nucleotides, the CDR3 is TGCGCCAGCAGCGGAGCAGCGGGAGCAACCTATACGCAGTATTTT.

This sequence joins TRBV7-2 and TRBJ2-1; tentatively, D is TRBD2 (6 bases). The V gene lost 5 bases and the J gene lost 0 bases, with 17 bases spanning the gap. The V gene's germline CDR1 is SGHTA and CDR2 FQGNSA. CDR3 size: 17 residues. CDR3 region: CASSRDFTSSSYNEQFF. The DNA of the CDR3 is TGTGCCAGCAGCCGGGACTTCACCTCGAGCTCCTACAATGAGCAGTTCTTC. The variable domain in full, completed from reference TRBV7-2 and TRBJ2-1, reads GAGVSQSPSNKVTEKGKDVELRCDPISGHTALYWYRQSLGQGLEFLIYFQGNSAPDKSGLPSDRFSAERTGGSVSTLTIQRTQQEDSAVYLCASSRDFTSSSYNEQFFGPGTRLTVL.

The chain couples TRBV5-1 to TRBJ2-7, with 7 bases identical to TRBD2. CDR1 and CDR2 (germline): SGHRS, YFSETQ. The CDR3 is made up of 16 amino acids. J gave up 0 bases and V 3 bases, and 9 bases lay outside the gene matches. CDR3: CASSSDAGGSSYEQYF. The CDR3, as DNA: TGCGCCAGCAGCTCCGATGCTGGCGGGAGCTCCTACGAGCAGTACTTC.

V and J are TRBV10-3 and TRBJ2-1, with 10 bases that match TRBD2. This CDR3 has 15 amino acids. Germline trimming cut 2 bases from V and 7 bases from J; bases unmatched to any gene: 5. Germline V gives CDR1 ENHRY, CDR2 SYGVKD. As DNA, the CDR3 is TGTGCCATCAGTGAGAAGGTAGCGGGGGGAAATGAGCAGTTCTTC. Its protein product is CAISEKVAGGNEQFF.

The rearrangement links TRBV18 to TRBJ1-2; 8 bases match TRBD1. The CDR3 covers 15 residues. The germline gives CDR1 KGHSH, CDR2 LQKENI. V lost 3 bases to trimming and J lost 5 bases; unmatched junction nucleotides: 8. The CDR3 DNA is TGTGCCAGCTCACCGACGACAGGGGCAGGATATGGCTACACCTTC. Translating it yields CASSPTTGAGYGYTF.

The genes are TRBV12-5 and TRBJ2-7, with 8 bases aligning to TRBD1. The germline V gene encodes CDR1 LGHNT and CDR2 FRNRAP. There are 15 residues in the CDR3. Trimming took 7 bases from V and 3 from J; bases not matched to a gene: 11. In DNA form, the CDR3 reads TGTGCTAGTGCGAGTCAGGGGGCGGGTCACTACGAGCAGTACTTC. Amino acids: CASASQGAGHYEQYF. The variable domain in full, completed from reference TRBV12-5 and TRBJ2-7, reads DARVTQTPRHKVTEMGQEVTMRCQPILGHNTVFWYRQTMMQGLELLAYFRNRAPLDDSGMPKDRFSAEMPDATLATLKIQPSEPRDSAVYFCASASQGAGHYEQYFGPGTRLTVT.

This clone has only one observation. V is TRBV4-3 and J is TRBJ2-5; TRBD2 agrees at 7 bases. Trimming at V came to 3 bases and at J to 0 bases, leaving 7 bases not matched to a gene. Germline CDR1 and CDR2: LGHNA and YSLEER. This CDR3 is 16 amino acids long. CDR3 bases: TGCGCCAGCAGCCAGCATCCCCTAGCGGACCAAGAGACCCAGTACTTC. Protein product: CASSQHPLADQETQYF.

The chain is built from TRBV7-8 and TRBJ2-2, with TRBD2 identical over 7 bases. After removal of 5 bases from V and 8 bases from J, the junction contained 14 bases not matched to a gene. This CDR3 contains 16 residues. Germline V CDR1 and CDR2: SGHVS, FQNEAQ. This CDR3 reads CASSPLPGGSKGELFF. Here the CDR3 DNA reads TGTGCCAGCAGCCCCCTCCCTGGCGGGAGTAAGGGGGAGCTGTTTTTT.

The rearrangement uses TRBV18 and TRBJ2-5, with TRBD2 identical over 9 bases. This CDR3 is built from 16 residues. CDR1 and CDR2 from the germline V gene are KGHSH and LQKENI. The V segment lost 2 bases and the J segment 1 base; nucleotides outside the gene matches: 5. CDR3 bases: TGTGCCAGCTCACCAAGCCTAGCGGGGCCCCAAGAGACCCAGTACTTC. This gives the protein CASSPSLAGPQETQYF.

This clone was recorded a few times. This chain joins TRBV15 and TRBJ2-5; TRBD1 agrees at 9 bases. Germline values: CDR1 LNHNV, CDR2 YYDKDF (reference sequence). The CDR3 runs to 15 residues. Here the CDR3 DNA reads TGTTCCTCCAGTTTACAGGGGGCGCCTTGGGAGACCCAGTACTTC. This translates into CSSSLQGAPWETQYF.

This chain connects TRBV19 to TRBJ1-1, with D tentatively TRBD1 (6 bases). From germline, CDR1 is LNHDA and CDR2 SQIVND (reference sequence). Trimming pared 9 bases from V and 0 bases from J, leaving 20 bases between. The CDR3 length is 16 residues. CDR3 DNA: TGTGCCAGCACAAGCTGGTGGGGGACAATGAACACTGAAGCTTTCTTT. Amino acid sequence: CASTSWWGTMNTEAFF.

V is TRBV6-6 and J is TRBJ1-5; a weak D match, TRBD1 (5 bases). Germline V gene lookup returns CDR1 MNHNY and CDR2 SVGAGI (reference sequence). This CDR3 comprises 16 residues. V gave up 5 bases and J gave up 5 bases, with 19 bases separating them. DNA of the CDR3: TGTGCCAGCAGTAGGGACTGGGGCAGCCCGGATCAGCCCCAGCATTTT. It codes for CASSRDWGSPDQPQHF.

The chain combines TRBV30 with TRBJ2-5; 7 bases fit TRBD2. The germline CDR1 and CDR2 sequences are GTSNPN and SVGIG (reference sequence). This CDR3 comprises 15 residues. V lost 0 bases to trimming and J lost 2 bases; unmatched junction nucleotides: 6. CDR3: CAWSVGLAVQETQYF. CDR3 DNA: TGTGCCTGGAGTGTAGGGCTAGCGGTACAAGAGACCCAGTACTTC.

This clone has only a few counts. V gene TRBV19 combines with J gene TRBJ2-7; 7 nucleotides align to TRBD1. This CDR3 has 14 amino acids. CDR1 and CDR2 (germline): LNHDA, SQIVND (reference sequence). Trimming cost V 1 base and J 1 base; bases outside gene matches: 1. The CDR3 loop is CASSIGTGSYEQYF. The CDR3 DNA sequence: TGTGCCAGTAGTATAGGGACAGGATCCTACGAGCAGTACTTC.

The CDR3 sequence is CASSTGERGQPQHF. Here the CDR3 DNA reads TGTGCCAGTAGTACAGGGGAAAGGGGTCAGCCCCAGCATTTT. The chain carries TRBV19 and TRBJ1-5; maybe TRBD1 (6 bases). V gave up 4 bases and J gave up 6 bases, with 13 bases separating them. This CDR3 comprises 14 residues. CDR1 is LNHDA and CDR2 is SQIVND in the germline V gene (reference sequence). The whole variable domain, remainder taken from reference TRBV19 and TRBJ1-5, is DGGITQSPKYLFRKEGQNVTLSCEQNLNHDAMYWYRQDPGQGLRLIYYSQIVNDFQKGDIAEGYSVSREKKESFPLTVTSAQKNPTAFYLCASSTGERGQPQHFGDGTRLSIL.

This clone was seen a few times. This chain's CDR3 is CASSSQGPTDTQYF. The CDR3 DNA follows: TGTGCCAGCAGCTCCCAGGGGCCCACAGATACGCAGTATTTT. The J gene is TRBJ2-3, the V gene TRBV9; D perhaps matches TRBD1 (6 bases). This CDR3 region has 14 residues. Deletions cut 4 bases from V and 2 bases from J, with 11 bases between. Looked up from germline, CDR1 is SGDLS and CDR2 is YYNGEE. The whole variable domain, remainder taken from reference TRBV9 and TRBJ2-3, is DSGVTQTPKHLITATGQRVTLRCSPRSGDLSVYWYQQSLDQGLQFLIQYYNGEERAKGNILERFSAQQFPDLHSELNLSSLELGDSALYFCASSSQGPTDTQYFGPGTRLTVL.

The chain couples TRBV19 to TRBJ2-2; 10 bases agree with TRBD1. The CDR3 has 14 residues. Germline trimming cut 7 bases from V and 3 bases from J; bases unmatched to any gene: 2. CDR1 is LNHDA and CDR2 is SQIVND in the germline V gene (reference sequence). CDR3: CASKGQGHTGELFF. The CDR3 nucleotides are TGTGCCAGTAAGGGACAGGGGCACACCGGGGAGCTGTTTTTT.

This sequence joins TRBV7-9 and TRBJ1-2, with 7 nucleotides matching TRBD1. Per the germline V gene, CDR1 is SEHNR and CDR2 is FQNEAQ (reference sequence). This CDR3 spans 14 amino acids. V was clipped by 1 base and J by 3 bases; unmatched bases: 2. The CDR3 nucleotides read TGTGCCAGCAGCTTAGGACAGGGAGACTATGGCTACACCTTC. It is translated as CASSLGQGDYGYTF.

Written as DNA, the CDR3 is TGCAGCATAGGGACAGGTTCCTATGGCTACACCTTC. Translated, it gives CSIGTGSYGYTF. The chain links TRBV29-1 to TRBJ1-2; 8 bases match TRBD1. The ends lost 8 bases at V and 4 bases at J; junction bases unmatched: 6. The CDR3 has 12 amino acids. Looked up from germline, CDR1 is SQVTM and CDR2 is ANQGSEA.

This clone was detected a few times. The rearrangement links TRBV6-5 to TRBJ1-1; a weak D match, TRBD1 (6 bases). CDR1 MNHEY and CDR2 SVGAGI come from the germline V gene. The CDR3 is made up of 16 amino acids. The V end lost 4 bases, the J end lost 1 base, and 16 bases lay between the germline ends. This chain's CDR3 is CASSSPPSGENTEAFF. CDR3 coding DNA: TGTGCCAGCAGTTCCCCTCCGTCAGGGGAGAACACTGAAGCTTTCTTT.

V usage is TRBV30 and J usage is TRBJ2-7; 9 positions agree with TRBD1. Germline lookup yields CDR1 GTSNPN and CDR2 SVGIG (reference sequence). The CDR3 totals 14 residues. With 2 bases clipped from V and 2 bases from J, the junction kept 4 bases outside the gene matches. CDR3 loop: CAWSPDRGTYEQYF. The CDR3 coding sequence is TGTGCCTGGAGTCCCGACAGGGGGACCTACGAGCAGTACTTC.

This sequence joins TRBV11-2 and TRBJ1-4, with 8 positions matching TRBD1. With 1 base clipped from V and 8 bases from J, the junction kept 6 bases outside the gene matches. Germline V gene sequence: CDR1 SGHAT, CDR2 FQNNGV. CDR3 length: 15 amino acids. CDR3 bases: TGTGCCAGCAGCTTAGGGACAGGGTACAGGGAAAAACTGTTTTTT. Amino acid sequence: CASSLGTGYREKLFF.